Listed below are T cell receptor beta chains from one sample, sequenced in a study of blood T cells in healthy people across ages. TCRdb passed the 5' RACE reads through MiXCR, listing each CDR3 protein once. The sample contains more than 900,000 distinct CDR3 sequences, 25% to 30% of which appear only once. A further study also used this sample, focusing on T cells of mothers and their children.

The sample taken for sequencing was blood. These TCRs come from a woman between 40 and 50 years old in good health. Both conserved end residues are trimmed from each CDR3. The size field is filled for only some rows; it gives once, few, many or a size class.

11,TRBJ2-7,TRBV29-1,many,SVVGQGAYEQY
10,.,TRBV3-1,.,ASSRPQGIQY
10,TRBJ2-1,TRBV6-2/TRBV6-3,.,ASSQGQVEQF
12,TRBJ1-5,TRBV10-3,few,AISEYRNNQPQH
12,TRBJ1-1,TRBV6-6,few,ASSYSLGATEAF
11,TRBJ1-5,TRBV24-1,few,ATSEMGNQPQH
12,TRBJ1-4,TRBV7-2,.,ASSSGTGNEKLY
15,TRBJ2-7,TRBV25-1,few,AGSELTSGDRSYEQY
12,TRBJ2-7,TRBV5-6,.,ASSGGGGPYEQY
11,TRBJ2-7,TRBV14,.,ASSLPKRGEQY
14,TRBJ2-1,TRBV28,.,ASIPGVGGSSYGQF
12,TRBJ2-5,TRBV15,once,ATSRERTQETQY
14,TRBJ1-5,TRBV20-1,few,SASVTVRTGDQPQH
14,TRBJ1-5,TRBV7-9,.,ASSLGTGRPNQPQH
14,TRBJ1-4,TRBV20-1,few,SARAYRGHTNEKLF
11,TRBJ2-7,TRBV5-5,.,ASSPDWTYEQY
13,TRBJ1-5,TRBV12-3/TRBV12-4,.,ASSLSSGLNQPQH
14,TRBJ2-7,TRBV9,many,ASSVASWAGEYEQY
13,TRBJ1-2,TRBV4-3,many,ASSQEPGRIYGYT
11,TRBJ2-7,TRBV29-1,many,SVVSRGPYEQY
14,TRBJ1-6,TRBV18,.,ASSPLGTDDYSPLH
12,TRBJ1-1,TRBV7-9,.,ASTPGQGAREAF
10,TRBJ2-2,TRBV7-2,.,ASSGGVGELF
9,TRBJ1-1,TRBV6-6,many,ASSPRWTAF
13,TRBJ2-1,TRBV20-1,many,SASKTSTGGHEQF
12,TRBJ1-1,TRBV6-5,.,ASSTGWGNTEAF
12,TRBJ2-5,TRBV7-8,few,ASSPGGAFETQY
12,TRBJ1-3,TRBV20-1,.,SARDRSSGNTIY
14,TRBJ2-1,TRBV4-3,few,ASSQDREFSYNEQF
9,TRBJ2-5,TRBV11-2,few,ASSPGWEQY
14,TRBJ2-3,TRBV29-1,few,SVEDLLGQGTDTQY
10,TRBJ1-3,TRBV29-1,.,SVAFSGNTIY
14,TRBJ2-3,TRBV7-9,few,ASSFGGLLSTGTQY
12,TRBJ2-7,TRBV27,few,ASSPWDRPHEQY
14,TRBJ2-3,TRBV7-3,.,ASSSGLAASTDTQY
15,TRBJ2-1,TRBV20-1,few,SAPQALARSSYNEQF
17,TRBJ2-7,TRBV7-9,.,ASSLAGTSGGQLSYEQY
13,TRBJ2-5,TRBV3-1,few,ASSRGTSGQETQY
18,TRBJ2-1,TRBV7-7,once,ASSLFVQTSGGAGHNEQF
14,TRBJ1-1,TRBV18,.,ASSRSPGTGATEAF
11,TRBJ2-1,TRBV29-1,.,SVGHQIYNEQF
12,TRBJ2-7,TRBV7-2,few,ASSFWGAEYEQY
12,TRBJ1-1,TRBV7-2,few,ASSSAVVSTEAF
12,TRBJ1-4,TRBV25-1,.,ASAEAEANEKLF
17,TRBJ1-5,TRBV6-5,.,ASSYSNSAGQASNQPQH
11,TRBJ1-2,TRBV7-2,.,ASSWGGPYGYT
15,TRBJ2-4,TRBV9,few,ASSVEERGPNYNEQY
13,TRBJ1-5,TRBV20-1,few,SASGTVIDNQPQH